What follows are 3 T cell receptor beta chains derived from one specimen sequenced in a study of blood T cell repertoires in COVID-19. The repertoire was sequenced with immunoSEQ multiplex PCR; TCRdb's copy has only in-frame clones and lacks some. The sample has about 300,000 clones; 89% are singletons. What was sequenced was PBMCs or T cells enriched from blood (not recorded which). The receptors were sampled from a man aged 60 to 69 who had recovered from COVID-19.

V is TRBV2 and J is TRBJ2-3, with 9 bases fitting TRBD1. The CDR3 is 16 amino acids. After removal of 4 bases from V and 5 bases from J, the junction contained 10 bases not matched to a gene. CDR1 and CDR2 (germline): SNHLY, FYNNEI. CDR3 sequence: CASSAQGAGVGDTQYF. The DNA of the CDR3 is TGTGCCAGCAGTGCACAGGGGGCCGGGGTAGGAGATACGCAGTATTTT.

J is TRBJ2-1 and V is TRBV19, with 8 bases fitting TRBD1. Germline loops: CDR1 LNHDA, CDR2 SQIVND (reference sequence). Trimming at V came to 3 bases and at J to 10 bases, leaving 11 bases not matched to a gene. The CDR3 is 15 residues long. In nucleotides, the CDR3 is TGTGCCAGTAGTATTGGACAGGGACGGGCGGGAGAGCAGTTCTTC. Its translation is CASSIGQGRAGEQFF.

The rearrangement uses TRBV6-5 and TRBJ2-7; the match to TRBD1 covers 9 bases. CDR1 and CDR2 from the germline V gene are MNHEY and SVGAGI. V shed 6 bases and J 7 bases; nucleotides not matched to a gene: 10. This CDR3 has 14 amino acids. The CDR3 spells CASSRDRASDEQYF. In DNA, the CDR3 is TGTGCCAGCAGCAGGGACAGGGCTAGCGATGAGCAGTACTTC.